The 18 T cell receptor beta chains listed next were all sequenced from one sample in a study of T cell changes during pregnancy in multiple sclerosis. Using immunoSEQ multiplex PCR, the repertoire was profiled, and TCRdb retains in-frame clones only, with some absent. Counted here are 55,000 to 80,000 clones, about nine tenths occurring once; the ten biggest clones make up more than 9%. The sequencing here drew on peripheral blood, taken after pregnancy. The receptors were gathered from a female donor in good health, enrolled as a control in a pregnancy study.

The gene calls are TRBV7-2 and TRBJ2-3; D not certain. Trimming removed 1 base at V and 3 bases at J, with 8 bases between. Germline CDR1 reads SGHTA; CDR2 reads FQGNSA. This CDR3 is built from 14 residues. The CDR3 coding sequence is TGTGCCAGCAGCTTAGTTCCCGGGACAGATACGCAGTATTTT. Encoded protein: CASSLVPGTDTQYF.

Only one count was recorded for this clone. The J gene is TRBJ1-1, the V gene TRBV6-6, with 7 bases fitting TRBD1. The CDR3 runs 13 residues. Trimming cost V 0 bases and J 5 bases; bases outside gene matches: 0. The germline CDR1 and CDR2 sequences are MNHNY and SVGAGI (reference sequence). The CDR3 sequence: CASSYSTGTEAFF. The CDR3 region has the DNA TGTGCCAGCAGTTACTCGACAGGGACTGAAGCTTTCTTT.

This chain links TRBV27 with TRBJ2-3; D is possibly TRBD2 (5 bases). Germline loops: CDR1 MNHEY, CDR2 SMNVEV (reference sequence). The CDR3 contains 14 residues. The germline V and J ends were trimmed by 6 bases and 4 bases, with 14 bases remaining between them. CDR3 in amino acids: CASRESGRADTQYF. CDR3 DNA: TGTGCCAGCAGGGAGAGCGGCCGCGCAGATACGCAGTATTTT.

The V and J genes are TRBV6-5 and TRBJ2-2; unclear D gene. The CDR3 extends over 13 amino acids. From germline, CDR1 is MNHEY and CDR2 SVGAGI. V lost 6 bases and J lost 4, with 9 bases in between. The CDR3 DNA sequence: TGTGCCAGCAGCGGTGTTGGCACCGGGGAGCTGTTTTTT. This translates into CASSGVGTGELFF.

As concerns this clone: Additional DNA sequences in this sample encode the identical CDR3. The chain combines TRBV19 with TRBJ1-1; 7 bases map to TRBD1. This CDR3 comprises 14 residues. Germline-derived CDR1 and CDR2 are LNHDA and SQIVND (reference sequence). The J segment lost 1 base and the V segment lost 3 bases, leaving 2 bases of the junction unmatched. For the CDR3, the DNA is TGTGCCAGTAGTATTCAGGGGGGGAACACTGAAGCTTTCTTT. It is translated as CASSIQGGNTEAFF.

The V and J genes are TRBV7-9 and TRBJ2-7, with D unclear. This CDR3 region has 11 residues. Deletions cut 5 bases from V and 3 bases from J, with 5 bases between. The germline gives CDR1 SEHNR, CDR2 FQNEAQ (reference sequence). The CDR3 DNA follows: TGTGCCAGCAGCCCCCTCTACGAGCAGTACTTC. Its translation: CASSPLYEQYF.

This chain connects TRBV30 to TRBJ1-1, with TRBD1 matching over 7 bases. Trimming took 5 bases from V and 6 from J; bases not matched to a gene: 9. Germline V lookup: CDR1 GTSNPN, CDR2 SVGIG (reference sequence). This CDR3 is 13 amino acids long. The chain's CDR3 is CAWGGQPDAEAFF. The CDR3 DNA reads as TGTGCCTGGGGGGGACAGCCCGACGCTGAAGCTTTCTTT.

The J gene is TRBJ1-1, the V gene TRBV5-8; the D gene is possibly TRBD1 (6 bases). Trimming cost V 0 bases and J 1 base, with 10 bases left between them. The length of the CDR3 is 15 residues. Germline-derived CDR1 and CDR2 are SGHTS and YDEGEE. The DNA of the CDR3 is TGTGCCAGCAGCTTGGCCGGGACACCGAACACTGAAGCTTTCTTT. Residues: CASSLAGTPNTEAFF.

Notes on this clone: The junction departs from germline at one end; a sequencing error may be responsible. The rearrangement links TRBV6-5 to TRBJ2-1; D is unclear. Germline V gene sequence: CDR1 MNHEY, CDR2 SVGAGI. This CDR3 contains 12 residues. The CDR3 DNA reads TGTGCCAGCAGTTACTCCAACAATGAGCAGTTCTTC. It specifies CASSYSNNEQFF.

The chain's CDR3 is CASSEVGGEYGYTF. As DNA, the CDR3 is TGTGCCAGCAGTGAAGTTGGAGGGGAGTATGGCTACACCTTC. The chain employs TRBV6-1 and TRBJ1-2; tentatively, D is TRBD1 (5 bases). This CDR3 is built from 14 residues. The V gene lost 1 base and the J gene lost 5 bases, with 11 bases spanning the gap. Germline V gene sequence: CDR1 MNHNS, CDR2 SASEGT.

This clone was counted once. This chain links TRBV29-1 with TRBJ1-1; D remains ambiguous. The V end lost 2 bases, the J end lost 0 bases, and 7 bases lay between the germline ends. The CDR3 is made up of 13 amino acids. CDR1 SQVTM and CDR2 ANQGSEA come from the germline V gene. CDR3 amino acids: CSVERHLNTEAFF. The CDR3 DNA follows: TGCAGCGTTGAAAGACACCTGAACACTGAAGCTTTCTTT.

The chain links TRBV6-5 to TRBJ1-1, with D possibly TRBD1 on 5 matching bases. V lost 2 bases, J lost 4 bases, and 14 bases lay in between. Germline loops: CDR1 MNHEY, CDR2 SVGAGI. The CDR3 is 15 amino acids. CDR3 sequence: CASSYEPGVGTEAFF. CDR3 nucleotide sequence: TGTGCCAGCAGTTACGAGCCGGGGGTTGGCACTGAAGCTTTCTTT.

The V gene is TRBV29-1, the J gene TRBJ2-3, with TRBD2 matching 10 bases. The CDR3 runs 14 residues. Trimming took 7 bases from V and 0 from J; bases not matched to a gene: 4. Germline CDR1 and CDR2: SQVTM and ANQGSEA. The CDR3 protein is CSAGLAVSTDTQYF. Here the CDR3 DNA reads TGCAGCGCCGGACTAGCGGTCAGCACAGATACGCAGTATTTT.

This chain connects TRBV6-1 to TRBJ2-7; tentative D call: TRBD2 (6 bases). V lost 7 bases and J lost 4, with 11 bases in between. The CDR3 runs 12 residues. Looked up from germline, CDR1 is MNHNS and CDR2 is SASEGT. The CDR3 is CASTVGGYEQYF. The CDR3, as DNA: TGTGCCAGCACGGTAGGAGGGTACGAGCAGTACTTC.

CDR3 in DNA: TGTGCCAGCAGCTCGGGACTAGCAAACACCTACGAGCAGTACTTC. It is translated as CASSSGLANTYEQYF. V gene TRBV5-4 combines with J gene TRBJ2-7; 9 bases align to TRBD2. J gave up 2 bases and V 3 bases, and 6 bases lay outside the gene matches. The V gene's germline CDR1 is SGHNT and CDR2 YYREEE (reference sequence). This CDR3 contains 15 residues.

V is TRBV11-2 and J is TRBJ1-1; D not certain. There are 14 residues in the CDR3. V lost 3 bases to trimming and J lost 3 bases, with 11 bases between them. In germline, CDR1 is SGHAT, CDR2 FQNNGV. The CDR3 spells CASSFRDPYTEAFF. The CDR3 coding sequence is TGTGCCAGCAGCTTCCGGGATCCGTACACTGAAGCTTTCTTT.

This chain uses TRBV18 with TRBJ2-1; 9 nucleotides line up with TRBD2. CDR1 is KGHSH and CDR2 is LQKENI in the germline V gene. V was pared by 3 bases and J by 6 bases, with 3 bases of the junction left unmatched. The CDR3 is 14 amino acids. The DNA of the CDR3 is TGTGCCAGCTCACCGGCACTAGCGGGCAATGAGCAGTTCTTC. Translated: CASSPALAGNEQFF.

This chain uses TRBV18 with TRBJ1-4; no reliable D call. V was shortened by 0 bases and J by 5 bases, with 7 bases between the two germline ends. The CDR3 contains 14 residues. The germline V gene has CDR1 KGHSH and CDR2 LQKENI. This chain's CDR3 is CASSPPAGNEKLFF. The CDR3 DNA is TGTGCCAGCTCACCACCGGCCGGGAATGAAAAACTGTTTTTT.